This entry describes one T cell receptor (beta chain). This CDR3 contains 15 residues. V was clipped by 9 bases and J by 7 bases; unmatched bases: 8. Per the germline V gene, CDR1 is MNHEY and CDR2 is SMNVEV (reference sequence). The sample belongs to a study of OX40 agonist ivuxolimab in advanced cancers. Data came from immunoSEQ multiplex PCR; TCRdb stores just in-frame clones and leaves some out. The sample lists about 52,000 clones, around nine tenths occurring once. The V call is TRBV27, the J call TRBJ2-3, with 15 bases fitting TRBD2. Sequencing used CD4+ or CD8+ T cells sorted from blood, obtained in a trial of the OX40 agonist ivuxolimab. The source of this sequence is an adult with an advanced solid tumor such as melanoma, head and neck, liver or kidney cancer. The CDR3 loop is CASAIGTSGGYTQYF. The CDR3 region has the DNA TGTGCCAGTGCTATCGGGACTAGCGGGGGGTATACGCAGTATTTT.